This T cell receptor (beta chain) was captured by sequencing in a study of blood T cells in healthy people across ages. Study-level background: About one barcoded beta molecule per two T cells came from capture by template switching. Findings and limits, study-wide: The CMV status of each donor remained undetermined, and this could have confounded shifts in expanded clonotypes.

This CDR3 contains 16 residues. Germline V CDR1 and CDR2: MGHDK, SYGVNS. Alongside a J-beta primer mix, a sample-barcoded 5' primer served in a second PCR lasting 7 to 11 cycles. In TCRdb, the 5' RACE reads were re-called with MiXCR into one record per CDR3 protein. This table holds about 800,000 distinct CDR3 sequences, roughly 25% found once. As for this clonotype: Its specificity is not known. At one end the junction does not follow the germline gene, possibly because of a read error.

The sample also formed part of further work on T cells of mothers and their children.

What was sequenced was blood. The TCR originated in a boy under 18 in good health. The chain uses TRBV25-1 and TRBJ1-1, with TRBD1 as a possible D gene (6 bases). CDR3 DNA: TGTGCCCGCAGTGAATGGGGGACATTAATGAACACTGAAGCTTTCTTT. Translation: CARSEWGTLMNTEAFF.